The 7 T cell receptor beta chains below come from one sample, sequenced in a study of ipilimumab plus nivolumab after autologous stem cell transplantation. Generated by immunoSEQ multiplex PCR, the TCRdb table keeps only in-frame clones and is missing some. The repertoire includes 40,000 to 45,000 clones, more than 85% of them detected once, and over 0.85% sits in the top ten. Here the sequenced sample was PBMCs, taken in a trial of ipilimumab plus nivolumab as post-transplant consolidation. Receptors were obtained from a male donor with multiple myeloma.

The rearrangement uses TRBV5-4 and TRBJ2-2; a weak D match, TRBD1 (5 bases). The CDR3 has 16 residues. Germline loops: CDR1 SGHNT, CDR2 YYREEE (reference sequence). The ends were cut back, 1 base at V and 3 bases at J, with 13 bases in the middle. Here the CDR3 DNA reads TGTGCCAGCAGCTTGCGTCCAGGGTCGGACACCGGGGAGCTGTTTTTT. Translation: CASSLRPGSDTGELFF.

The rearrangement joins TRBV13 to TRBJ2-7; D is unclear. The V end was cut by 0 bases, the J end by 2 bases, with 8 bases between. This CDR3 has 14 amino acids. Per the germline V gene, CDR1 is PRHDT and CDR2 is FYEKMQ (reference sequence). The CDR3 protein is CASSLGIPTYEQYF. As DNA, the CDR3 is TGTGCCAGCAGCTTAGGGATTCCTACCTACGAGCAGTACTTC.

This sequence joins TRBV11-2 and TRBJ1-4; D is perhaps TRBD1 (6 bases). Germline V CDR1 and CDR2: SGHAT, FQNNGV. The CDR3 loop spans 16 amino acids. The germline V and J ends were trimmed by 0 bases and 2 bases, with 10 bases remaining between them. The CDR3, as DNA: TGTGCCAGCAGCTTAGATCCGAGGGGGACTAATGAAAAACTGTTTTTT. It is translated as CASSLDPRGTNEKLFF. The variable domain in full, with the rest retrieved from reference TRBV11-2 and TRBJ1-4, is EAGVAQSPRYKIIEKRQSVAFWCNPISGHATLYWYQQILGQGPKLLIQFQNNGVVDDSQLPKDRFSAERLKGVDSTLKIQPAKLEDSAVYLCASSLDPRGTNEKLFFGSGTQLSVL.

The V gene is TRBV9, the J gene TRBJ2-3, with TRBD2 identical over 12 bases. The CDR3 contains 15 residues. Germline CDR1 SGDLS, CDR2 YYNGEE. V dropped 3 bases and J dropped 2; count of bases not matched to a gene: 1. The DNA for the CDR3 is TGTGCCAGCAGCGCTAGCGGGGGGGCCACAGATACGCAGTATTTT. As protein: CASSASGGATDTQYF.

The rearrangement uses TRBV2 and TRBJ1-5; the D is unclear. This CDR3 comprises 14 residues. The V gene's germline CDR1 is SNHLY and CDR2 FYNNEI. Trimming removed 3 bases from V and 0 bases from J, with 6 bases in between. In DNA form, the CDR3 reads TGTGCCAGCAGTGAGCAGTTTAGCAATCAGCCCCAGCATTTT. Translation gives CASSEQFSNQPQHF.

The chain joins TRBV10-3 to TRBJ2-1; TRBD2 matches 13 bases. Germline loops: CDR1 ENHRY, CDR2 SYGVKD. J lost 0 bases, V lost 10 bases, and 6 bases had no gene match. CDR3 length: 16 amino acids. Here the CDR3 DNA reads TGTGCCACCGGGACTAGCGGGGCCATCTCCTACAATGAGCAGTTCTTC. Residues: CATGTSGAISYNEQFF.

The chain joins TRBV4-3 to TRBJ2-3; 7 bases match TRBD1. Per the germline V gene, CDR1 is LGHNA and CDR2 is YSLEER. V lost 0 bases to trimming and J lost 0 bases; unmatched junction nucleotides: 9. CDR3 length: 18 amino acids. DNA for the CDR3: TGCGCCAGCAGCCAAGAAGGGGTAGGGGACAGCAGCACAGATACGCAGTATTTT. It codes for CASSQEGVGDSSTDTQYF.